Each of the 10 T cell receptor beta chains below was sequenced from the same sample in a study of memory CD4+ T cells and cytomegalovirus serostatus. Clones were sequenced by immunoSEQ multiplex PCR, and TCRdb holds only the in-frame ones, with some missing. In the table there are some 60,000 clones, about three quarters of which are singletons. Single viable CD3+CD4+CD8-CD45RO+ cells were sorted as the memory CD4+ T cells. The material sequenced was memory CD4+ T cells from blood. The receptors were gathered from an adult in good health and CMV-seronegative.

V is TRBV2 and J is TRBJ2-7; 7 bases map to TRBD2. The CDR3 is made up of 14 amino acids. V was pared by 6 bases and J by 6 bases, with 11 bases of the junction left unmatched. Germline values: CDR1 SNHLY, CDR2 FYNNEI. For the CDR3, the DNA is TGTGCCAGCAGGGGCGAGGGAGGGCCCAGCGAGCAGTACTTC. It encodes CASRGEGGPSEQYF.

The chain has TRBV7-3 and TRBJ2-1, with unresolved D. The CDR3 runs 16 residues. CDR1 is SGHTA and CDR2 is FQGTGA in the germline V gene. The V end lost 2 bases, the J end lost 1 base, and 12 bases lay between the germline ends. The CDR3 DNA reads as TGTGCCAGCAGCTTAGACTCCACCGGTTCCTACAATGAGCAGTTCTTC. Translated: CASSLDSTGSYNEQFF.

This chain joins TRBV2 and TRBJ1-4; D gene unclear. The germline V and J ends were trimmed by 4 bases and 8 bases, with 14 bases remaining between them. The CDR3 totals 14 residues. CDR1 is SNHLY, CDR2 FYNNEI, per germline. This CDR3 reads CASSVWKGGEKLFF. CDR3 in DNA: TGTGCCAGCAGTGTGTGGAAGGGTGGCGAAAAACTGTTTTTT.

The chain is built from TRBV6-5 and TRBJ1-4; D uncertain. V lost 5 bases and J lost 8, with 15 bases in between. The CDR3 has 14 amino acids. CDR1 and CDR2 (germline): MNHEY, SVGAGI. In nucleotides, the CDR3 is TGTGCCAGCAGTGAATCGAGCGGTGGGGAAAAACTGTTTTTT. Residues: CASSESSGGEKLFF.

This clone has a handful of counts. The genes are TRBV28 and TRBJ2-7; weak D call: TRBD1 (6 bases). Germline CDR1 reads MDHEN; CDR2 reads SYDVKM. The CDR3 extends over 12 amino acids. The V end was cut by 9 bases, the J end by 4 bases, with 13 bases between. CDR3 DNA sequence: TGTGCCAGGACAATCGGACAGTACGAGCAGTACTTC. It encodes CARTIGQYEQYF.

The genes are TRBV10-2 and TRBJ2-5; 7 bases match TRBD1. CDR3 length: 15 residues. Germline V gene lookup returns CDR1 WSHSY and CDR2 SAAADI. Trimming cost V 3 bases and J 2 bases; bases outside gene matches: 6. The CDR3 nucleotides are TGCGCCAGCAGTGATATTTGGGACAGTCAAGAGACCCAGTACTTC. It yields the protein CASSDIWDSQETQYF.

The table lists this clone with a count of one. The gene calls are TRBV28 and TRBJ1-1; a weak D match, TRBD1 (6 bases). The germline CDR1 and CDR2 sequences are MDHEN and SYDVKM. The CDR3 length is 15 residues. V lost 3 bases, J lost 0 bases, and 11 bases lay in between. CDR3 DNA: TGTGCCAGCAGTTTGGGGGGCATGTTGAACACTGAAGCTTTCTTT. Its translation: CASSLGGMLNTEAFF.

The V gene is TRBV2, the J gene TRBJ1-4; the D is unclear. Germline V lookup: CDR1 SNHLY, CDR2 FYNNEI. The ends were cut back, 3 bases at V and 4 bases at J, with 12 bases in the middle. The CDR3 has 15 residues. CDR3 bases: TGTGCCAGCAGTGAGACCCGCAGCTTTAATGAAAAACTGTTTTTT. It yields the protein CASSETRSFNEKLFF.

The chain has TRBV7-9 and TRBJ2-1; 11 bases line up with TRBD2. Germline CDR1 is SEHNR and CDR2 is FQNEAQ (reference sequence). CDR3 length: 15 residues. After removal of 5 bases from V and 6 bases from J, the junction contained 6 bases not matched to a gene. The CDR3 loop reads CASSLRLAGRNEQFF. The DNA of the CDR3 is TGTGCCAGCAGCCTCCGACTAGCGGGACGCAATGAGCAGTTCTTC.

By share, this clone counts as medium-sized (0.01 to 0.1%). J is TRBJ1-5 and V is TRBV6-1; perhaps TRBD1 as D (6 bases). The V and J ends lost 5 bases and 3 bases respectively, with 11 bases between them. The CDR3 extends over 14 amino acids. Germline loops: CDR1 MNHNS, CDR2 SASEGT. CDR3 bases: TGTGCCAGCAGTCCCTGGACAGACAATCAGCCCCAGCATTTT. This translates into CASSPWTDNQPQHF.